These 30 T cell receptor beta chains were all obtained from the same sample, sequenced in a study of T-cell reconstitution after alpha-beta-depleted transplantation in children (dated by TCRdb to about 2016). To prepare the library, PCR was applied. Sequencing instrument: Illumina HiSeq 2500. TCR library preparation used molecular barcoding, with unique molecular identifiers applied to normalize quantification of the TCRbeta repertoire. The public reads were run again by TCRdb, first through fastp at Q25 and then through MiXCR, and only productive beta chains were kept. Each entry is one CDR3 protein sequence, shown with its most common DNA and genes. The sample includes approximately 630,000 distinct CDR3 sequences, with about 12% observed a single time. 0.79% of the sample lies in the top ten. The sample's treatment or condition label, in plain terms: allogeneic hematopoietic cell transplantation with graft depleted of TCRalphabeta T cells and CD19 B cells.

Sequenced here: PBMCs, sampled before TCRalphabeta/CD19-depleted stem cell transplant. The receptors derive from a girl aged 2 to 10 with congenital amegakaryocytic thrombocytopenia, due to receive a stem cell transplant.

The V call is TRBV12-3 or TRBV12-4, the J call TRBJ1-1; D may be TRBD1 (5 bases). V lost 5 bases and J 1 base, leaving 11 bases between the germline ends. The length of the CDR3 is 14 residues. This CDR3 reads CASSDSGRNTEAFF. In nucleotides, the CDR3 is TGTGCCAGCAGTGACAGTGGTAGGAACACTGAAGCTTTCTTT.

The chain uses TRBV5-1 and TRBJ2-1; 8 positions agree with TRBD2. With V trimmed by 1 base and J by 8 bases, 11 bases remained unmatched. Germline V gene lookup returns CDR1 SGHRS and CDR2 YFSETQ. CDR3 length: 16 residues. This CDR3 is CASSLPTGLGDDEQFF. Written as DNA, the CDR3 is TGCGCCAGCAGCTTGCCGACGGGACTAGGGGACGATGAGCAGTTCTTC.

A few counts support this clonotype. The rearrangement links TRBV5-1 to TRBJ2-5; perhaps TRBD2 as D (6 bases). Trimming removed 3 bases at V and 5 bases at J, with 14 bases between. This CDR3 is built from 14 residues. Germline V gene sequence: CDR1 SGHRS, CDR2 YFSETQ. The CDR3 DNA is TGCGCCAGCAGCTGGCTAGCGAACGGGGAGACCCAGTACTTC. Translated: CASSWLANGETQYF.

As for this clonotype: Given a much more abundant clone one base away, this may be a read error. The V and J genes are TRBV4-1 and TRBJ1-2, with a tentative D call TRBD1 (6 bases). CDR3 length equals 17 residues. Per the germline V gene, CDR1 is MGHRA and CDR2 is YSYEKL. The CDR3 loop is CTSSQELGLGADYGYTF. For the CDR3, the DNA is TGCACCAGCAGCCAAGAACTCGGCTTGGGGGCGGACTATGGCTACACCTTC.

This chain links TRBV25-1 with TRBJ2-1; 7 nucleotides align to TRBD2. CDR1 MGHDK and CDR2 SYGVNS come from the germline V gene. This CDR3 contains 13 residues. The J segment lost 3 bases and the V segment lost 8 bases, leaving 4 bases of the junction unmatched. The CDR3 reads CASLGTNYNEQFF. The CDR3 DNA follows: TGTGCCAGCCTCGGGACTAACTACAATGAGCAGTTCTTC.

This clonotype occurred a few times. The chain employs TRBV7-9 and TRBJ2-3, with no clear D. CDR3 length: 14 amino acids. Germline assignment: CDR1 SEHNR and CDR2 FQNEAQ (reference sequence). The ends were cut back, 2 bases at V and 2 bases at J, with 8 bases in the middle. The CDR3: CASSLHGPTDTQYF. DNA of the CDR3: TGTGCCAGCAGCTTACACGGGCCCACAGATACGCAGTATTTT. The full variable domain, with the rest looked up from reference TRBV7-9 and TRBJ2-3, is DTGVSQNPRHKITKRGQNVTFRCDPISEHNRLYWYRQTLGQGPEFLTYFQNEAQLEKSRLLSDRFSAERPKGSFSTLEIQRTEQGDSAMYLCASSLHGPTDTQYFGPGTRLTVL.

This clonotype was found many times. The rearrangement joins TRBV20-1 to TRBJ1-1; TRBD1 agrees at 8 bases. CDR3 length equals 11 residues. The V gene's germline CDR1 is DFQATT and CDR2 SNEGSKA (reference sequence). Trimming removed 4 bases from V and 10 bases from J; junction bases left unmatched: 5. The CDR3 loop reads CSATRTGRAFF. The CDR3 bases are TGCAGTGCTACAAGGACAGGGAGAGCTTTCTTT.

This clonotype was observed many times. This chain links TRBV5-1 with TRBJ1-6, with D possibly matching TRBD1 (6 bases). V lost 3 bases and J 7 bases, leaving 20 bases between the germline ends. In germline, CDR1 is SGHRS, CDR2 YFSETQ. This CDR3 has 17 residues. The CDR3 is CASSSPQGRAENSPLHF. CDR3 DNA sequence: TGCGCCAGCAGCTCCCCTCAGGGGCGAGCAGAGAATTCACCCCTCCACTTT.

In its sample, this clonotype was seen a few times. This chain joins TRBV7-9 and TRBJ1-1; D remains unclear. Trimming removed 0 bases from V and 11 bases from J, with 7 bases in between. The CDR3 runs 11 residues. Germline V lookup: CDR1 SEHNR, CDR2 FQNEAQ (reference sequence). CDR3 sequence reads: CASSLAGLAFF. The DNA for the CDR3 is TGTGCCAGCAGCTTAGCCGGGCTGGCTTTCTTT.

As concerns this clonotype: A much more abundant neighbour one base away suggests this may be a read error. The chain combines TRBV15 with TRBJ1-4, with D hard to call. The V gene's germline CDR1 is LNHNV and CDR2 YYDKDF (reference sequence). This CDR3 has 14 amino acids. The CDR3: CATSVSPHNEKLLF. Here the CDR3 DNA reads TGTGCCACCAGCGTAAGTCCCCACAATGAAAAACTGTTATTT. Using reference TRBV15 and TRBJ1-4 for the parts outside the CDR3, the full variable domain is DAMVIQNPRYQVTQFGKPVTLSCSQTLNHNVMYWYQQKSSQAPKLLFHYYDKDFNNEADTPDNFQSRRPNTSFCFLDIRSPGLGDTAMYLCATSVSPHNEKLLFGSGTQLSVL.

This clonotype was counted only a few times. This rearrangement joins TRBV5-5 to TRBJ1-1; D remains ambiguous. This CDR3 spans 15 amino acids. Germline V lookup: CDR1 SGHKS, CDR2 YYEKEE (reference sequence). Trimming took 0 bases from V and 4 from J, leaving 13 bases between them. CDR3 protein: CASSLVTALGTEAFF. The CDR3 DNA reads TGTGCCAGCAGCTTGGTAACAGCCTTGGGCACTGAAGCTTTCTTT.

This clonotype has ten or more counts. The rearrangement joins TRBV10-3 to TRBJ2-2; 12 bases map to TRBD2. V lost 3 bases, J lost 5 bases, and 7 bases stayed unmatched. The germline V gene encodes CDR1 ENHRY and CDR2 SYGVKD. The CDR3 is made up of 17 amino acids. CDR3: CAISDILAGGRTGELFF. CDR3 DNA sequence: TGTGCCATCAGTGACATACTAGCGGGAGGAAGGACCGGGGAGCTGTTTTTT.

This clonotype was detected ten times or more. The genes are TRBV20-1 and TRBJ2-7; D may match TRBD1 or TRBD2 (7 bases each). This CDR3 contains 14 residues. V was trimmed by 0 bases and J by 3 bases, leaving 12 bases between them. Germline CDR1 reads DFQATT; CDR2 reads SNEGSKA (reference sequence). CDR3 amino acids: CSARESGGVYEQYF. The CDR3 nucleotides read TGCAGTGCTAGAGAATCAGGGGGGGTCTACGAGCAGTACTTC.

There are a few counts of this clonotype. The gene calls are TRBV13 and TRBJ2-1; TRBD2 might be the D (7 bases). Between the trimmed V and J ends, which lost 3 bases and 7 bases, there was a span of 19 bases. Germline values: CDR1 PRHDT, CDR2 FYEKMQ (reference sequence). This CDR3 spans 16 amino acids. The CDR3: CASSFPTGPGGNEQFF. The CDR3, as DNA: TGTGCCAGCAGCTTTCCCACAGGGCCCGGGGGGAATGAGCAGTTCTTC.

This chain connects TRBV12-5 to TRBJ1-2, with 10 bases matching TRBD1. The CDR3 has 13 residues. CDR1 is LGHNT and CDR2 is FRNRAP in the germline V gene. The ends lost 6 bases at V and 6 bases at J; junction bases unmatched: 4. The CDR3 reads CASGSGTGDGYTF. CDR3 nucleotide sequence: TGTGCTAGTGGCTCCGGGACAGGGGATGGCTACACCTTC.

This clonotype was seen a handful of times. Here the CDR3 DNA reads TGTGCCATCAGTGAGTCTTTTGGGACTAGCGGGAGGCCCACAGATACGCAGTATTTT. Protein: CAISESFGTSGRPTDTQYF. The chain employs TRBV10-3 and TRBJ2-3; 15 positions match TRBD2. From germline, CDR1 is ENHRY and CDR2 SYGVKD. CDR3 length: 19 residues. Trimming at V came to 0 bases and at J to 2 bases, leaving 6 bases not matched to a gene.

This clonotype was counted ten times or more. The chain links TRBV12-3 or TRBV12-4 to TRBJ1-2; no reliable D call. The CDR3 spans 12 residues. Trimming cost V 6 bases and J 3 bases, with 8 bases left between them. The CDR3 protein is CASSIGDYGYTF. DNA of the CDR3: TGTGCCAGCAGCATCGGGGACTATGGCTACACCTTC.

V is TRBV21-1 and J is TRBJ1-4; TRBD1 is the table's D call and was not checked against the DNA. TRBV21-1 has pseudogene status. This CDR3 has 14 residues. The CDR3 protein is CASHPRGPDEKLFF. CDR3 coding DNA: TGTGCCAGCCACCCGAGGGGGCCAGATGAAAAACTGTTTTTT.

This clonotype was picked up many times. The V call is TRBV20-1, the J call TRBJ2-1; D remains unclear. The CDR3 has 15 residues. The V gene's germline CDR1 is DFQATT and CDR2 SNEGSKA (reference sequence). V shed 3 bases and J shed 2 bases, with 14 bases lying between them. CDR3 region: CSASLVARTYNEQFF. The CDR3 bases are TGCAGTGCTAGTTTGGTGGCTAGGACCTACAATGAGCAGTTCTTC.

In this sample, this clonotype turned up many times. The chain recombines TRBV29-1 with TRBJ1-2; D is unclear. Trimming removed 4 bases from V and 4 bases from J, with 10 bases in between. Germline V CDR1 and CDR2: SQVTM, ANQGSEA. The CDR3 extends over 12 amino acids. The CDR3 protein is CSVVGNGYGYTF. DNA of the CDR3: TGCAGCGTTGTAGGTAACGGCTATGGCTACACCTTC.

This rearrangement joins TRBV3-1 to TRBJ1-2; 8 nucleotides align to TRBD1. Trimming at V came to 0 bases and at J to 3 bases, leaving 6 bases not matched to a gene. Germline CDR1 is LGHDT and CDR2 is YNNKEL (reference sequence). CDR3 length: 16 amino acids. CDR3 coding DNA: TGTGCCAGCAGCCAAGATTCCAGGGGGCCTCACTATGGCTACACCTTC. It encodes CASSQDSRGPHYGYTF.

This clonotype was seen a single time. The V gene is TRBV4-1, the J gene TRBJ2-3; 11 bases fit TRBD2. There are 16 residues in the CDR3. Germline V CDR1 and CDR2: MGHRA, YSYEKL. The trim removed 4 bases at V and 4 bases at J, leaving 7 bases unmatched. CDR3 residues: CASSRLGLAGPDTQYF. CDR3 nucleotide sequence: TGCGCCAGCAGCCGCCTAGGACTAGCGGGCCCAGATACGCAGTATTTT.

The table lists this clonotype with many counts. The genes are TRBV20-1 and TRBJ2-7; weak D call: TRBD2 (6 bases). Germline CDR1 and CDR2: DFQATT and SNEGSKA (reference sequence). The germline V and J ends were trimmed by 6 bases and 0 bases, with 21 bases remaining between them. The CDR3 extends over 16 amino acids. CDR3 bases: TGCAGTGCCCTGGGAGGCAGTAAAGTTTACTCCTACGAGCAGTACTTC. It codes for CSALGGSKVYSYEQYF.

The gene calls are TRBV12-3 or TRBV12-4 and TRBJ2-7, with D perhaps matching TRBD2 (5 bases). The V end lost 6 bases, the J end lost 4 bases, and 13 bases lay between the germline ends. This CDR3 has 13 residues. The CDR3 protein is CASRHPREYEQYF. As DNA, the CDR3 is TGTGCCAGCAGACACCCTAGGGAGTACGAGCAGTACTTC.

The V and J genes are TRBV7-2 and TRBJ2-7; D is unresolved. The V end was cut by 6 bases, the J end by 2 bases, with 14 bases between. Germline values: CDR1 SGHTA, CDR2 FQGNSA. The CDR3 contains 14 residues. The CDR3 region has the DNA TGTGCCAGCAGTCCAAGTCCCAGCCCCTACGAGCAGTACTTC. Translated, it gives CASSPSPSPYEQYF.

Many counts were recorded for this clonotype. The CDR3 reads CASSLWASFAGELFF. The CDR3 DNA sequence: TGTGCCAGCAGTTTATGGGCTAGCTTCGCCGGGGAGCTGTTTTTT. The V gene is TRBV27, the J gene TRBJ2-2, with TRBD2 as a possible D gene (5 bases). Germline V CDR1 and CDR2: MNHEY, SMNVEV (reference sequence). The ends were cut back, 1 base at V and 6 bases at J, with 12 bases in the middle. The CDR3 loop spans 15 amino acids.

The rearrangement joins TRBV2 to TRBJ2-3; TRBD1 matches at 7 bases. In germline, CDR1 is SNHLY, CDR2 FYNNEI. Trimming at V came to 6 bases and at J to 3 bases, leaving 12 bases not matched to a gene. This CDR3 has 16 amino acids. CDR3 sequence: CASRHFGTASTDTQYF. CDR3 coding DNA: TGTGCCAGCAGGCACTTTGGGACAGCCTCAACAGATACGCAGTATTTT.

CDR3 in DNA: TGCAGTGCTGGAGGCCGGGACTACAGACCATCCTACGAGCAGTACTTC. Translation gives CSAGGRDYRPSYEQYF. This chain connects TRBV20-1 to TRBJ2-7; TRBD2 matches at 7 bases. CDR3 length equals 16 residues. Trimming cost V 5 bases and J 1 base; bases outside gene matches: 14. The germline V gene has CDR1 DFQATT and CDR2 SNEGSKA (reference sequence).

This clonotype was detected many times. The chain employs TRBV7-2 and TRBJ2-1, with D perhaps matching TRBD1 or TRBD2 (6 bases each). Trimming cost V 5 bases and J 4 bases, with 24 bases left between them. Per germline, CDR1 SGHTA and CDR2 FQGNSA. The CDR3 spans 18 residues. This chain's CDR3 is CASSPLGGYHGRYNEQFF. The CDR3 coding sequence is TGTGCCAGCAGCCCGTTAGGGGGGTACCATGGACGTTACAATGAGCAGTTCTTC. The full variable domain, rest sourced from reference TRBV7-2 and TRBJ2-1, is GAGVSQSPSNKVTEKGKDVELRCDPISGHTALYWYRQSLGQGLEFLIYFQGNSAPDKSGLPSDRFSAERTGGSVSTLTIQRTQQEDSAVYLCASSPLGGYHGRYNEQFFGPGTRLTVL.

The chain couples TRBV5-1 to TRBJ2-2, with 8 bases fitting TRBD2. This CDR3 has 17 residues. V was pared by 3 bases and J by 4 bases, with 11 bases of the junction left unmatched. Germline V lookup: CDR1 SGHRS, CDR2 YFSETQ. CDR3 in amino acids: CASSWTSLNPPTGELFF. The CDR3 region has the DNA TGCGCCAGCAGCTGGACTAGCCTAAACCCCCCCACCGGGGAGCTGTTTTTT. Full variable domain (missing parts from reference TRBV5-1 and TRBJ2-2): KAGVTQTPRYLIKTRGQQVTLSCSPISGHRSVSWYQQTPGQGLQFLFEYFSETQRNKGNFPGRFSGRQFSNSRSEMNVSTLELGDSALYLCASSWTSLNPPTGELFFGEGSRLTVL.